This TCR beta chain derives from a study of blood T cell repertoires in COVID-19. At the level of the study: Samples of COVID-19 (acute and convalescent) were obtained from the United States, Italy and Spain. Nucleic acid was either cDNA or gDNA, and it came from T cells, B-cell-depleted T cells, or PBMCs.

Seattle enrolled patients during active infection and tracked them longitudinally. Original data processing: Reference gene primer amplification yielded estimated nucleated cell counts. Measured with immunoSEQ multiplex PCR; TCRdb has only the in-frame clones, and not every one. V and J calls and clone size are those listed in that table; D and trimming were worked out from the DNA. The sample has 200,000 to 250,000 clones, 65% to 90% seen once. This clone was recorded a few times. With 6 bases removed from V and 8 bases from J, the gap between germline ends came to 14 bases. The CDR3 has 13 residues. The germline CDR1 and CDR2 sequences are SNHLY and FYNNEI.

The sequence was collected from a woman between 65 and 79 years old with COVID-19, enrolled during active disease. The chain couples TRBV2 to TRBJ2-4; D possibly corresponds to TRBD2 (6 bases). What was sequenced was peripheral blood. The CDR3 loop reads CASRWGLTDIQYF. CDR3 bases: TGTGCCAGCAGGTGGGGACTGACAGACATTCAGTACTTC.